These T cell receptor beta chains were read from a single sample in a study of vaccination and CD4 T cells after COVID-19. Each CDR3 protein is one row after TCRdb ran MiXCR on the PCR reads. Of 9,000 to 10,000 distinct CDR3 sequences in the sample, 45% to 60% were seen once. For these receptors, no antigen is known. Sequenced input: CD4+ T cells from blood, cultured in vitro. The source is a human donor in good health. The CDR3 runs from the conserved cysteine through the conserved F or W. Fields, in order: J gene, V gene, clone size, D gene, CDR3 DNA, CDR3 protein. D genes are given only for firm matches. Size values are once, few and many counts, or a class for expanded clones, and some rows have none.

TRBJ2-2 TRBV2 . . TGTGCCAGAGGTGGCAGGGAGAACACCGGGGAGCTGTTTTTT CARGGRENTGELFF
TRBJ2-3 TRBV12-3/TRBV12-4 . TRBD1 TGTGCCAGCAGCCGACGACAGGGCGCAGATACGCAGTATTTT CASSRRQGADTQYF
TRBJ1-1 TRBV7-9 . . TGTGCCAGCAGCGGGAGAGCGAACACTGAAGCTTTCTTT CASSGRANTEAFF
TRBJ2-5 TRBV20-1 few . TGCAGTGCGGCTCGGGAGACCCAGTACTTC CSAARETQYF
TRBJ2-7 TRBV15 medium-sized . TGTGCCACCAGCAGAGGGCAGCTCTACGAGCAGTACTTC CATSRGQLYEQYF
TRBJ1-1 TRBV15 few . TGTGCCACCAGCAGAGACAGACTGAACACTGAAGCTTTCTTT CATSRDRLNTEAFF
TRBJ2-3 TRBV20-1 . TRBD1 TGCAGTGCTAGATCTGGCCGACAGGGGGCCCGGGATACGCAGTATTTT CSARSGRQGARDTQYF
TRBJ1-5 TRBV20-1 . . TGCAGTGCTAGCCTGGACACTAACAATCAGCCCCAGCATTTT CSASLDTNNQPQHF
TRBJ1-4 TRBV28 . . TGTGCCAGCAGTTTACGGACGGAAGCAACTAATGAAAAACTGTTTTTT CASSLRTEATNEKLFF
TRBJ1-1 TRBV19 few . TGTGCCAGTAGTATATGGGGACCGAACACTGAAGCTTTCTTT CASSIWGPNTEAFF
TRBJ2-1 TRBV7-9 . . TGTGCCAGCAGCTTATCCGGAGGGAATGAGCAGTTCTTC CASSLSGGNEQFF
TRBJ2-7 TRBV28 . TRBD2 TGTGCCAGCAGTTTTGGGGGACTAATCTACGAGCAGTACTTC CASSFGGLIYEQYF
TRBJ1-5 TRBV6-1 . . TGTGCCAGCATGAAGGGCGATCAGCCCCAGCATTTT CASMKGDQPQHF
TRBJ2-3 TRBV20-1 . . TGCAGTGCAACACCTAGCTGGGGGAAAACAGATACGCAGTATTTT CSATPSWGKTDTQYF
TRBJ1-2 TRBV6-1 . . TGTGCCAGCACCTCAGGGGAGGGCGCTTGGCGGGGAGGCTACACCTTC CASTSGEGAWRGGYTF
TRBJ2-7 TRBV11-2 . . TGTGCCAGCAGCCCTATATCGTACGAGCAGTACTTC CASSPISYEQYF
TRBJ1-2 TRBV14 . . TGTGCCAGCAGGCTAAGCGGGGGGGCCAGCTATGGCTACACCTTC CASRLSGGASYGYTF
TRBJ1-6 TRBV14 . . TGTGCCAGCAGCCAGCTCGTGAATTCACCCCTCCACTTT CASSQLVNSPLHF
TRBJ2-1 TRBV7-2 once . TGTGCCAGCAGCTTAGGGAGCGCGATCAATGAGCAGTTCTTC CASSLGSAINEQFF
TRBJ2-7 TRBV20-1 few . TGCAGTGCTAGGAGTCGTCTGGCCTACGAGCAGTACTTC CSARSRLAYEQYF
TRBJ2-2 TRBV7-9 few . TGTGCCAGCAGCTTAGGGGCAGGCAACACCGGGGAGCTGTTTTTT CASSLGAGNTGELFF
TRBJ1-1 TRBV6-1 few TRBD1 TGTGCCAGCAGTCGGGGACAGGGCGGCAGCACTGAAGCTTTCTTT CASSRGQGGSTEAFF